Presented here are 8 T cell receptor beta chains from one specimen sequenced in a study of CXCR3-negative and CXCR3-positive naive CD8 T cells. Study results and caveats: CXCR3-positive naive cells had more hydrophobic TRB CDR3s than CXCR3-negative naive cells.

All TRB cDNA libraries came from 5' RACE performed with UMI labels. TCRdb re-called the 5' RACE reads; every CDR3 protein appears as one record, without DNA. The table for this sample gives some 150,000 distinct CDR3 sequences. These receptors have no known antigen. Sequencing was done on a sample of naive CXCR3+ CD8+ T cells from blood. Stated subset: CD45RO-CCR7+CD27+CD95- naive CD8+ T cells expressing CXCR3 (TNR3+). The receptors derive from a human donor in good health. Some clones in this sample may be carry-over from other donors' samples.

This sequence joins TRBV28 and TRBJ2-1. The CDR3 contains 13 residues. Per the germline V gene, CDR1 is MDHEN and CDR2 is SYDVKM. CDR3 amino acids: CASSFRRNNEQFF. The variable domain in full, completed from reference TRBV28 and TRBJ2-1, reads DVKVTQSSRYLVKRTGEKVFLECVQDMDHENMFWYRQDPGLGLRLIYFSYDVKMKEKGDIPEGYSVSREKKERFSLILESASTNQTSMYLCASSFRRNNEQFFGPGTRLTVL.

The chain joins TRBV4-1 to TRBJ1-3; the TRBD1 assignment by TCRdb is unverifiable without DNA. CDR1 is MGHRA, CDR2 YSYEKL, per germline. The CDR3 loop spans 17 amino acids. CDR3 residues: CASSQVGTGVAGNTIYF.

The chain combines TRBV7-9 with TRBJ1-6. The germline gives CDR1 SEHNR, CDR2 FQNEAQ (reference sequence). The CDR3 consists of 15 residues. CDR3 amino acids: CASSLPSSYNSPLHF.

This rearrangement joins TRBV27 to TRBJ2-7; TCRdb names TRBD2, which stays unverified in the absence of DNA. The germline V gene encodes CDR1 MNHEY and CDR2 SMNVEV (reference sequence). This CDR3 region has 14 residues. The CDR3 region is CASRGGTSSYEQYF.

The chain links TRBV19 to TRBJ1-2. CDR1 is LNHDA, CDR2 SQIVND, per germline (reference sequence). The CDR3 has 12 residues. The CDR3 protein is CASSITGLGYTF.

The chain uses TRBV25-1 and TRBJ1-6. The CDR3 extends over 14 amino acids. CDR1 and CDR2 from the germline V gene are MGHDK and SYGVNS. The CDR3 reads CASRQSSYNSPLHF.

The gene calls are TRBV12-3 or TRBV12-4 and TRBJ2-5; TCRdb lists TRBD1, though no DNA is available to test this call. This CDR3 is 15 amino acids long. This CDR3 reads CASSFSGAPSETQYF.

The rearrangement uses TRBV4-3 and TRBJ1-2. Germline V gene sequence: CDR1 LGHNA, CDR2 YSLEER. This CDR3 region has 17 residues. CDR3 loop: CASSQDFGRGANYAYTF.